The subject of this entry is one TCR beta chain. Its binding antigen is unknown. Nothing much larger sits one base from this clone, and base qualities are not available. The TCR beta CDR3 regions were amplified from RNA transcripts. The TCR CDR3 was subjected to a first round of RT-PCR using the HTBI primer set and the Qiagen OneStep RT-PCR kit. The libraries were constructed in a second round of multiplex PCR and then size-selected and purified. Paired-end sequencing of the libraries was performed with 100 bp reads on an Illumina HiSeq2000. Processing in the source paper ran as follows. Raw data were processed with SOAPnuke, discarding reads with adapters, uncalled bases, mean Phred below 15, or no exact constant-primer or identifier match. High-quality paired reads were merged with COPE v1.2.5, and unique nucleotide sequences were defined as clonotypes. MiTCR v1.1 was used to align the clonotypes against IMGT TRBV, TRBD and TRBJ reference segments. The analysis was restricted to V-J combinations with a frequency above 0.0001, which together covered 99.2% of the repertoires. The TCS score was defined as the ratio of F50 (clonal expansion) to E x V (chaos), calculated using BLOSUM62-based TCRdist between CDR3 peptides within each V-J. Welch's t-statistics and random forest reduced fewer than 600 V-J features to 13, which were used in a naive Bayes classifier (R e1071). TCRdb trimmed the raw reads at Q25, called clones with MiXCR and kept productive beta chains. Here each entry gathers all rows of one CDR3 protein and keeps the most common genes and DNA. TCRdb, not the authors, supplied the V and J calls. The sample records approximately 410,000 distinct CDR3 sequences, about 13% of which are singletons. The leading ten clones occupy about 4.9% of the sample.

The source of the sample is a study of T cells in Graves' hyperthyroidism and ophthalmopathy (dated by TCRdb to about 2019). Regarding the study in general: Peripheral blood samples were taken at the time of initial diagnosis, prior to any treatment. The approximately 100 discovery patients were divided at random into training and test sets in a 7:3 ratio. Thyroid tissue and blood T-cell repertoires from about six Graves' hyperthyroidism patients were also compared in the study. After sampling, hyperthyroidism patients received methimazole starting at 30 mg daily, and ophthalmopathy patients received high-dose intravenous methylprednisolone. The paper describes TCR Vbeta CDR3 sequencing of 135 peripheral blood samples, made up of 43 ophthalmopathy patients, 70 to 75 hyperthyroidism patients and 17 progressor patients. An independent validation cohort of under 20 hyperthyroidism patients and 17 patients who later progressed to ophthalmopathy tested prospective prediction of ophthalmopathy. To identify distinguishing TCR V-J signatures, a discovery cohort of 90 to 100 patients was used, comprising some 45 with Graves' ophthalmopathy and around 57 with stable Graves' hyperthyroidism.

The CDR3 numbers 15 residues from cysteine through phenylalanine. Just CDR3 DNA is preserved here, 45 bases in frame from base 1. For CDR1 and CDR2, the germline V gene lists SGHTA and FQGNSA. V drops 3 bases and J drops 5 bases, leaving 16 bases in between. Paper-wide results and their limitations: In validation, the model predicted progression to ophthalmopathy a median of 6.5 months before onset, with roughly 71% sensitivity and 72.22% specificity. Most expanded thyroid clonotypes (frequency above 0.001) were also detected in blood, a finding suggesting that blood repertoires may reflect thyroid immune responses. A 13 V-J signature model separated ophthalmopathy from stable hyperthyroidism, with over 85% sensitivity and 81% to 83% specificity in cross-validation and 80%/75% in testing. Sample size was not statistically predetermined, and investigators were not blinded to group allocation.

Stable Graves' hyperthyroidism was defined as the absence of progression to ophthalmopathy over 18 months of follow-up. Hyperthyroidism patients were aged 18 to 65 years and newly diagnosed, with disease duration of less than 2 months. Any patient with an uncontrolled infection, another autoimmune disease, pregnancy or lactation was excluded. Diagnoses relied on clinical symptoms, serum thyroxine and TRAb, thyroid ultrasound and orbital computed tomography. PBMCs were isolated from 8 to 10 ml of fresh peripheral blood by Ficoll-Paque density gradient centrifugation. Trizol reagent was used to extract total RNA, and RNA quality was then checked on an Agilent 2100 Bioanalyzer.

Sequencing was carried out using blood. The origin of this receptor is a woman younger than 30 with Graves' hyperthyroidism. The chain joins TRBV7-2 to TRBJ1-2, with TRBD1 perhaps the D gene, on 6 matching bases. The CDR3 protein sequence reads: CASSFAPGTIYGYTF. Read as DNA, the sequence is TGTGCCAGCAGCTTTGCCCCCGGGACAATTTATGGCTACACCTTC.